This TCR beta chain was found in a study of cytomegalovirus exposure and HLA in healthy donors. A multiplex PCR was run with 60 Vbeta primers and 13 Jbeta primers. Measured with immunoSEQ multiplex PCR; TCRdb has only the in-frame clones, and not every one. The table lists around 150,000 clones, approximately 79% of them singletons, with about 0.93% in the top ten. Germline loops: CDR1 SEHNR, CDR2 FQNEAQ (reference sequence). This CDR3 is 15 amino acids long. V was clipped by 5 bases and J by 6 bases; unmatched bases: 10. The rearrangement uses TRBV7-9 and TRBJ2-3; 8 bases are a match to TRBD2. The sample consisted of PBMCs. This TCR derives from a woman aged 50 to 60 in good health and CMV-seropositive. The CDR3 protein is CASSQPRAGVDTQYF. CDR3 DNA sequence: TGTGCCAGCAGCCAACCAAGAGCGGGAGTGGATACGCAGTATTTT.